The TCR beta chain described here comes from a study of identical twins. General study findings and limits: Beta out-of-frame twin sharing showed a weaker excess.

Addition of a universal primer site occurred through template switching, and cDNA carried unique molecular identifiers. Using its own MiXCR run on the 5' RACE reads, TCRdb lists one record per CDR3 protein. The sample includes hundreds of thousands of distinct CDR3 sequences, under 9% seen only once; the top ten take less than 2.5%. V was trimmed by 8 bases and J by 2 bases, leaving 9 bases between them. The CDR3 spans 11 residues. Germline V gene sequence: CDR1 DFQATT, CDR2 SNEGSKA (reference sequence). This clonotype was seen ten or more times. Its antigen remains unidentified. Among all donors, each was a healthy Caucasian. The same data also went into a second study, on yellow fever vaccine responses in identical twins. This second study notes: Reportedly, twins' vaccine T cell responses looked partly convergent and partly personalized.

The chain uses TRBV20-1 and TRBJ1-1; no clear D. This TCR derives from a woman younger than 35 in good health. Sequences were obtained from memory (CD45RO+) T cells sorted from blood. The CDR3 loop is CSKETNTEAFF. The DNA for the CDR3 is TGCAGTAAGGAAACCAACACTGAAGCTTTCTTT.